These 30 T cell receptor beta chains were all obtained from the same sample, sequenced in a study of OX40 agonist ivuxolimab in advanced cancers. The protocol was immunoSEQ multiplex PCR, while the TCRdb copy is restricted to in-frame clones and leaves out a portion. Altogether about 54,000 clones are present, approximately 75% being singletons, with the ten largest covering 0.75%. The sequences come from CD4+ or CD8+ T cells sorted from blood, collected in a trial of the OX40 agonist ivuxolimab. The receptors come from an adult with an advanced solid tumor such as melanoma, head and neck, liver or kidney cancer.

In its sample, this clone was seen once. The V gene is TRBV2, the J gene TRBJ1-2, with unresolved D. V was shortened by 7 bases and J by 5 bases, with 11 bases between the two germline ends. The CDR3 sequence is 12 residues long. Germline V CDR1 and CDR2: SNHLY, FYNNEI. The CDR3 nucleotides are TGTGCCAGCACCTTCGACCCATATGGCTACACCTTC. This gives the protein CASTFDPYGYTF.

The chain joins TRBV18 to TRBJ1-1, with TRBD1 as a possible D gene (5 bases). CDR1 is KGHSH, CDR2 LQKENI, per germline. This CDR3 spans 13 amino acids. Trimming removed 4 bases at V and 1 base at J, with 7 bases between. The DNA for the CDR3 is TGTGCCAGCTCACGGGGCGAGAACACTGAAGCTTTCTTT. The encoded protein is CASSRGENTEAFF.

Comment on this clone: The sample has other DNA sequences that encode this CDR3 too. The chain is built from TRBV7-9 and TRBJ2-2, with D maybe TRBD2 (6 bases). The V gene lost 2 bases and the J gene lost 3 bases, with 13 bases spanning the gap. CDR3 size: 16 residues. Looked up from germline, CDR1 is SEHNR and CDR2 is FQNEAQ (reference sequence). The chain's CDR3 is CASSLLTGDYTGELFF. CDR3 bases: TGTGCCAGCAGCTTACTAACGGGGGACTACACCGGGGAGCTGTTTTTT.

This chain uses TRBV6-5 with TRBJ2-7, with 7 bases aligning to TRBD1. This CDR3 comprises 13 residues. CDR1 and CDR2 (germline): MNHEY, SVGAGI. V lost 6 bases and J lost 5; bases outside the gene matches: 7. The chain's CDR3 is CASRQLGQHEQYF. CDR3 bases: TGTGCCAGCAGACAATTGGGACAGCACGAGCAGTACTTC.

This CDR3 reads CASSLAGVGNYGYTF. DNA of the CDR3: TGTGCCAGCAGCTTGGCAGGGGTTGGTAACTATGGCTACACCTTC. The chain recombines TRBV5-5 with TRBJ1-2, with a possible D match to TRBD1 (6 bases). Germline V gene sequence: CDR1 SGHKS, CDR2 YYEKEE (reference sequence). Deletions cut 0 bases from V and 1 base from J, with 10 bases between. CDR3 length equals 15 residues.

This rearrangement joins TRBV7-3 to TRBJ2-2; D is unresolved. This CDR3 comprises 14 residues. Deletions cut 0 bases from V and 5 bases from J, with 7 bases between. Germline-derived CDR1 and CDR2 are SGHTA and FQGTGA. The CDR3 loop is CASSLTQGTGELFF. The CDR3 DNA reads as TGTGCCAGCAGCTTAACCCAAGGAACCGGGGAGCTGTTTTTT.

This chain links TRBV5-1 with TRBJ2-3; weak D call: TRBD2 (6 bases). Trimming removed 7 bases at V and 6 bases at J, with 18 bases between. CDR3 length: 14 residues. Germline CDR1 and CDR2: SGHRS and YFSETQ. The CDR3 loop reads CASRGDRVSDTQYF. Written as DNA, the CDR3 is TGCGCCAGCCGCGGGGATCGGGTTTCCGATACGCAGTATTTT.

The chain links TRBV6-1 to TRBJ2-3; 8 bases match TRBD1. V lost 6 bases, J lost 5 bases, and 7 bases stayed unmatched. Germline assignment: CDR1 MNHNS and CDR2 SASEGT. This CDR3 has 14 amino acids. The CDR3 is CASRRTGSVDTQYF. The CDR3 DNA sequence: TGTGCCAGCAGGAGGACAGGGTCTGTAGATACGCAGTATTTT.

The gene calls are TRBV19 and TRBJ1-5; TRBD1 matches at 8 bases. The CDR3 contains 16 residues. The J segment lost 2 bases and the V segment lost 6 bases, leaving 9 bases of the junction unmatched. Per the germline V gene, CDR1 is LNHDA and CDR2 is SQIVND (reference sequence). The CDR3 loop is CASRESRGRGNQPQHF. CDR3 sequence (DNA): TGTGCCAGTAGGGAATCCAGGGGGCGCGGCAATCAGCCCCAGCATTTT.

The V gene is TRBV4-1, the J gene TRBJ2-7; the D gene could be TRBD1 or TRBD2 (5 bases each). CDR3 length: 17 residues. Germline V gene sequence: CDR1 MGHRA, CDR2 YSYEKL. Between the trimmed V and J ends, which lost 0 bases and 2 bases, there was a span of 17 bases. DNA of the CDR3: TGCGCCAGCAGCCAAGATCGGGGCCCGACCTCCACCTACGAGCAGTACTTC. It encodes CASSQDRGPTSTYEQYF.

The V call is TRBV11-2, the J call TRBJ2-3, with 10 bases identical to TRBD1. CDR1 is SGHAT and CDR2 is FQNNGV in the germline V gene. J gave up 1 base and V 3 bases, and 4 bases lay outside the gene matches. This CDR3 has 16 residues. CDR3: CASSFSGTGGTDTQYF. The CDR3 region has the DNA TGTGCCAGCAGCTTTTCCGGGACAGGGGGCACAGATACGCAGTATTTT.

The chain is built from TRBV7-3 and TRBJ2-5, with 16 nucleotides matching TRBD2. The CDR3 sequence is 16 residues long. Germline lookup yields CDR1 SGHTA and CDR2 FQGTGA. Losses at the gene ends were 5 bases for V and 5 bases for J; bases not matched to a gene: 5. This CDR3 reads CASSPGLAGGHETQYF. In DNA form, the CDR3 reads TGTGCCAGCAGCCCGGGACTAGCGGGGGGGCATGAGACCCAGTACTTC.

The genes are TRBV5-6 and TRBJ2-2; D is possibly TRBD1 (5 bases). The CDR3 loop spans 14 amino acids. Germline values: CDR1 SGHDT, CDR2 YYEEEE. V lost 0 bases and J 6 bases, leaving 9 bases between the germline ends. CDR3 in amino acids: CASSLGQGSGELFF. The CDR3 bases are TGTGCCAGCAGCTTGGGGCAGGGATCCGGGGAGCTGTTTTTT.

This CDR3 reads CASTASDRRGYTF. CDR3 nucleotide sequence: TGTGCCAGCACCGCCTCCGACCGGCGGGGCTACACCTTC. This chain connects TRBV6-5 to TRBJ1-2; D remains unclear. The CDR3 contains 13 residues. Germline V CDR1 and CDR2: MNHEY, SVGAGI. V lost 7 bases and J 8 bases, leaving 17 bases between the germline ends.

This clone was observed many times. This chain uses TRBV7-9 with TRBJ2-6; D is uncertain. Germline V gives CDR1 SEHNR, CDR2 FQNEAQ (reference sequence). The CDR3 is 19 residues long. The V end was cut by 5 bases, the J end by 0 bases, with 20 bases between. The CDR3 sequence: CASSPVRRQLTSGANVLTF. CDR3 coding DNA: TGTGCCAGCAGCCCGGTTAGGCGGCAGCTCACCTCTGGGGCCAACGTCCTGACTTTC.

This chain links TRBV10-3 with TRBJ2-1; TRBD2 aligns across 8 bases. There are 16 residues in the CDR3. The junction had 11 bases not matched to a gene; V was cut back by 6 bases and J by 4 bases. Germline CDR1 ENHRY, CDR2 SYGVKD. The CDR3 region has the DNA TGTGCCATCAGGGGATCGGGAGCGGGGGAGTACAATGAGCAGTTCTTC. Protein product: CAIRGSGAGEYNEQFF.

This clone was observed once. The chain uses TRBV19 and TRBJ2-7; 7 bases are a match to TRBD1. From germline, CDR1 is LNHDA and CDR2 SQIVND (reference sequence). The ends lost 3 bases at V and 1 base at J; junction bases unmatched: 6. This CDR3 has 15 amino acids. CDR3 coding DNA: TGTGCCAGTAGTATTCGACAGGGTGGATCCTACGAGCAGTACTTC. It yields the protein CASSIRQGGSYEQYF. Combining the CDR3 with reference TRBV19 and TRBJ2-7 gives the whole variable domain DGGITQSPKYLFRKEGQNVTLSCEQNLNHDAMYWYRQDPGQGLRLIYYSQIVNDFQKGDIAEGYSVSREKKESFPLTVTSAQKNPTAFYLCASSIRQGGSYEQYFGPGTRLTVT.

The CDR3 nucleotides read TGTGCCAGCAGAAAGGGGGAGGTTAGAACAGATACGCAGTATTTT. Translating it yields CASRKGEVRTDTQYF. The chain carries TRBV7-9 and TRBJ2-3; D assignment may be TRBD1 or TRBD2 (6 bases each). This CDR3 is 15 amino acids long. The V end lost 6 bases, the J end lost 3 bases, and 16 bases lay between the germline ends. In germline, CDR1 is SEHNR, CDR2 FQNEAQ (reference sequence).

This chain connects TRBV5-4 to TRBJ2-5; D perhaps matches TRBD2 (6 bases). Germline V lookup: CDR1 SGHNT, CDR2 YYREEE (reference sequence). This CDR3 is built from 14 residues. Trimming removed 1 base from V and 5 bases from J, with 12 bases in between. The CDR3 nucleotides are TGTGCCAGCAGCTTGCCCCTAGCGCTGGAGACCCAGTACTTC. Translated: CASSLPLALETQYF.

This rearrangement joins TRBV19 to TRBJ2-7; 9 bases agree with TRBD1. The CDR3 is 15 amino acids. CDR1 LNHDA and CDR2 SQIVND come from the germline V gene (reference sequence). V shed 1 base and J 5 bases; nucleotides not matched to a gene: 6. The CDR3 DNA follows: TGTGCCAGTAGTATAGGGGGGACAGGGACGGACGAGCAGTACTTC. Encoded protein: CASSIGGTGTDEQYF.

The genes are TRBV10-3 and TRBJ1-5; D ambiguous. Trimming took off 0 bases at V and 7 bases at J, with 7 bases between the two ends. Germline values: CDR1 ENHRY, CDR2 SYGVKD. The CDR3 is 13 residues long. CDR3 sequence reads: CAISESVDQPQHF. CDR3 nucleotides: TGTGCCATCAGTGAGTCAGTAGACCAGCCCCAGCATTTT.

The CDR3 DNA follows: TGTGCCAGCTCCCTCCGAGGGCTATTCGAGACCCAGTACTTC. As protein: CASSLRGLFETQYF. The V call is TRBV18, the J call TRBJ2-5, with D possibly being TRBD2 (5 bases). Trimming removed 6 bases at V and 5 bases at J, with 16 bases between. The CDR3 length is 14 residues. CDR1 is KGHSH and CDR2 is LQKENI in the germline V gene.

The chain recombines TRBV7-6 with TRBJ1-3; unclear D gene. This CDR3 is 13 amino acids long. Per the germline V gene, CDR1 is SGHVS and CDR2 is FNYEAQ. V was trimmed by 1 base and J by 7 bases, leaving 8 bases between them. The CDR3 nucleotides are TGTGCCAGCAGCTTAGAGGTCGGGAACACCATATATTTT. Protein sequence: CASSLEVGNTIYF.

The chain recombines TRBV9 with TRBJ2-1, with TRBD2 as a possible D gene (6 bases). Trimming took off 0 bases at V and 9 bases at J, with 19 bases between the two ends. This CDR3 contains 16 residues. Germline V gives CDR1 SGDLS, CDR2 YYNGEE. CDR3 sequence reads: CASSVGQGLGTFEQFF. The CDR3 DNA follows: TGTGCCAGCAGCGTAGGGCAGGGACTCGGGACGTTTGAGCAGTTCTTC.

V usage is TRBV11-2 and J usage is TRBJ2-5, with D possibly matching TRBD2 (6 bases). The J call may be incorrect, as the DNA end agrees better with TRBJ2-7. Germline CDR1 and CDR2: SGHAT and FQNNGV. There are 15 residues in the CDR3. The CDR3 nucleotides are TGTGCCAGCAGCTTAGGCGGACTAACCTTCAACGAGCAGTACTTC. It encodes CASSLGGLTFNEQYF.

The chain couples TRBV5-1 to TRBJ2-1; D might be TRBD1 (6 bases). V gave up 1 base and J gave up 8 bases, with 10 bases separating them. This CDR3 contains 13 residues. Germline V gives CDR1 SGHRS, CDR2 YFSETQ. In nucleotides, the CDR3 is TGCGCCAGCAGCTTGAACAGGGTCGATGAGCAGTTCTTC. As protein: CASSLNRVDEQFF.

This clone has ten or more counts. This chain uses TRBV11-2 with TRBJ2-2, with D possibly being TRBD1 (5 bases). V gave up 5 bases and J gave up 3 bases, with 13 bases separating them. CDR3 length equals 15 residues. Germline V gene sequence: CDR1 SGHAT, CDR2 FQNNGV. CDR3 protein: CASSLTRADTGELFF. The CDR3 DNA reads TGTGCCAGCAGCCTCACCAGGGCGGACACCGGGGAGCTGTTTTTT.

For the CDR3, the DNA is TGCGCCAGCACCCAGTGGGGAGGGGTGGAGACCCAGTACTTC. It codes for CASTQWGGVETQYF. The chain couples TRBV10-2 to TRBJ2-5; the match to TRBD2 covers 7 bases. With V trimmed by 7 bases and J by 5 bases, 10 bases remained unmatched. The CDR3 length is 14 residues. Germline V gene data show CDR1 as WSHSY and CDR2 as SAAADI.

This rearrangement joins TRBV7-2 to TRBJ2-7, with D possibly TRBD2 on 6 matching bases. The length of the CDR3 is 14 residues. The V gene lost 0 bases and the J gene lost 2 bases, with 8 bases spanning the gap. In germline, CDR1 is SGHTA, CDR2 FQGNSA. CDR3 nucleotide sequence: TGTGCCAGCAGCTTAGCGGGGGGAGCCTACGAGCAGTACTTC. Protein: CASSLAGGAYEQYF.

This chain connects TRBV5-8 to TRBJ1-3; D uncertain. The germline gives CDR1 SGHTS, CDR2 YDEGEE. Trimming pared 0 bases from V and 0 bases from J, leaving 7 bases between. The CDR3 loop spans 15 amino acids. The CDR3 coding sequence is TGTGCCAGCAGCTTGGGGACGATCTCTGGAAACACCATATATTTT. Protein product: CASSLGTISGNTIYF.